This T cell receptor beta chain was obtained from a study of cytomegalovirus exposure and HLA in healthy donors. PCR involved 60 Vbeta and 13 Jbeta primers. Only in-frame clones appear in the TCRdb table, and some are missing; sequencing was by immunoSEQ multiplex PCR. The table records approximately 200,000 clones, roughly 79% of them present only once. There are a few counts of this clone. The antigen is unknown. CDR1 is SGHVS and CDR2 is FNYEAQ in the germline V gene. V lost 5 bases, J lost 4 bases, and 6 bases stayed unmatched. This CDR3 has 16 amino acids. Whole-study findings and limits: CMV serostatus stood as the only immune exposure information on hand. Later analysis suggested links between common viral pathogens and several top significant clusters.

This TCR derives from a young woman in good health and CMV-seronegative. The V call is TRBV7-6, the J call TRBJ2-1, with 12 bases aligning to TRBD2. The sequencing sample was made of PBMCs. The CDR3 nucleotides read TGTGCCAGCAGCGTAACCGGGACTAGCGGGTACAATGAGCAGTTCTTC. This codes for CASSVTGTSGYNEQFF.